Many counts were recorded for the clone carrying this TCR beta chain. This specimen belongs to a study of metastatic and nonmetastatic thyroid tumors. At the level of the study: Blood and tumor or nodule tissue repertoires from malignant and benign thyroid patients were compared.

Via MiXCR, TCRdb re-called the PCR reads. The table includes approximately 86,000 clones, approximately 12% detected once. No treatment of any kind had been given to any patient before thyroid surgery. V was trimmed by 5 bases and J by 8 bases, leaving 13 bases between them. CDR1 is SGHTA and CDR2 is FQGNSA in the germline V gene. The CDR3 runs to 13 residues. The chain links TRBV7-2 to TRBJ2-1; no definite D call. This receptor was obtained from a female donor with papillary thyroid cancer or a benign thyroid nodule (not recorded which). Some clones in this sample may be carry-over from other donors' samples. The sample consisted of tumor tissue. DNA of the CDR3: TGTGCCAGCAGCACTCTGGGTTGGGATGAGCAGTTCTTC. It translates to CASSTLGWDEQFF.